The 21 T cell receptor beta chains given below trace back to one sample, sequenced in a study of OX40 agonist ivuxolimab in advanced cancers. TCRdb's copy holds only in-frame clones and misses some; the assay was immunoSEQ multiplex PCR. The table has fewer than 25,000 clones, just under 75% seen once. Sequencing was performed on CD4+ or CD8+ T cells sorted from blood, taken in a trial of the OX40 agonist ivuxolimab. The origin of the receptors is an adult with an advanced solid tumor such as melanoma, head and neck, liver or kidney cancer.

The chain has TRBV27 and TRBJ1-1; no clear D gene. Germline CDR1 is MNHEY and CDR2 is SMNVEV (reference sequence). V was trimmed by 3 bases and J by 0 bases, leaving 5 bases between them. The CDR3 has 13 residues. CDR3: CASSFQLNTEAFF. CDR3 DNA: TGTGCCAGCAGTTTTCAGTTGAACACTGAAGCTTTCTTT.

This chain connects TRBV28 to TRBJ2-7; TRBD2 might be the D (7 bases). Trimming took 2 bases from V and 1 from J, leaving 12 bases between them. The CDR3 sequence is 15 residues long. The germline CDR1 and CDR2 sequences are MDHEN and SYDVKM. The CDR3 bases are TGTGCCAGCAGTTTAAGCGGGACAAAGTCCTACGAGCAGTACTTC. This translates into CASSLSGTKSYEQYF.

In this sample, this clone turned up a few times. V usage is TRBV30 and J usage is TRBJ1-6; D might be TRBD1 (5 bases). CDR3 length equals 13 residues. The V end was cut by 4 bases, the J end by 11 bases, with 15 bases between. CDR1 and CDR2 from the germline V gene are GTSNPN and SVGIG (reference sequence). DNA for the CDR3: TGTGCCTGGATGGGACGGCACGGGCCACCCCTCCACTTT. Translation gives CAWMGRHGPPLHF. The variable domain in full, completed from reference TRBV30 and TRBJ1-6, reads SQTIHQWPATLVQPVGSPLSLECTVEGTSNPNLYWYRQAAGRGLQLLFYSVGIGQISSEVPQNLSASRPQDRQFILSSKKLLLSDSGFYLCAWMGRHGPPLHFGNGTRLTVT.

The V call is TRBV9, the J call TRBJ2-1, with D unresolved. Germline CDR1 reads SGDLS; CDR2 reads YYNGEE. V was clipped by 3 bases and J by 7 bases, with 5 bases between them. The CDR3 is made up of 11 amino acids. The CDR3 sequence: CASSEANEQFF. CDR3 nucleotide sequence: TGTGCCAGCAGCGAGGCGAATGAGCAGTTCTTC.

J is TRBJ2-7 and V is TRBV7-6, with a possible D match to TRBD2 (6 bases). The CDR3 spans 12 residues. Germline V gives CDR1 SGHVS, CDR2 FNYEAQ. V gave up 5 bases and J gave up 6 bases, with 11 bases separating them. CDR3 nucleotides: TGTGCCAGCAGCCTACCCGGGGGCGAGCAGTACTTC. This codes for CASSLPGGEQYF.

The chain has TRBV11-2 and TRBJ2-2; 7 bases match TRBD1. Per the germline V gene, CDR1 is SGHAT and CDR2 is FQNNGV. This CDR3 is built from 16 residues. The V segment lost 4 bases and the J segment 4 bases; nucleotides outside the gene matches: 9. The CDR3 spells CASSSSTGTLTGELFF. The CDR3 nucleotides read TGTGCCAGCAGCTCTTCGACAGGGACACTCACCGGGGAGCTGTTTTTT.

This clone has only one observation. V is TRBV11-1 and J is TRBJ2-1; D perhaps matches TRBD2 (5 bases). V lost 1 base and J lost 6, with 10 bases in between. CDR1 is SGHAT and CDR2 is FQDESV in the germline V gene (reference sequence). The CDR3 has 14 residues. The CDR3 spells CASSLVLVGNEQFF. CDR3 DNA: TGTGCCAGCAGCTTAGTACTAGTGGGCAATGAGCAGTTCTTC.

The chain couples TRBV19 to TRBJ1-5; no clear D. This CDR3 comprises 15 residues. Germline V CDR1 and CDR2: LNHDA, SQIVND (reference sequence). Between the trimmed V and J ends, which lost 4 bases and 4 bases, there was a span of 14 bases. The CDR3 coding sequence is TGTGCCAGTAGTAATGCGGCCCTCGGGAATCAGCCCCAGCATTTT. Translation gives CASSNAALGNQPQHF.

This sequence joins TRBV28 and TRBJ2-7; 8 bases align to TRBD2. There are 15 residues in the CDR3. J gave up 5 bases and V 3 bases, and 9 bases lay outside the gene matches. CDR1 and CDR2 from the germline V gene are MDHEN and SYDVKM. CDR3 amino acids: CASSFGGLVTHEQYF. CDR3 nucleotide sequence: TGTGCCAGCAGTTTCGGGGGACTAGTCACCCACGAGCAGTACTTC.

The CDR3 region is CSASLGTEQFF. The CDR3 bases are TGCAGTGCTAGTCTAGGGACTGAGCAGTTCTTC. The chain combines TRBV20-1 with TRBJ2-1, with D perhaps matching TRBD1 or TRBD2 (5 bases each). This CDR3 contains 11 residues. CDR1 is DFQATT and CDR2 is SNEGSKA in the germline V gene (reference sequence). Trimming removed 3 bases from V and 9 bases from J, with 9 bases in between.

This chain connects TRBV7-9 to TRBJ2-2; D is uncertain. CDR1 and CDR2 from the germline V gene are SEHNR and FQNEAQ (reference sequence). This CDR3 comprises 16 residues. The V end lost 2 bases, the J end lost 2 bases, and 12 bases lay between the germline ends. The CDR3 bases are TGTGCCAGCAGCTTAACGGCAGCCAGTAACACCGGGGAGCTGTTTTTT. Its translation is CASSLTAASNTGELFF.

V and J are TRBV6-5 and TRBJ2-1, with D unclear. The CDR3 has 14 residues. Trimming removed 6 bases at V and 2 bases at J, with 11 bases between. Germline CDR1 is MNHEY and CDR2 is SVGAGI. CDR3 in DNA: TGTGCCAGCAGCCCGGACCAAACCTACAATGAGCAGTTCTTC. This sequence encodes CASSPDQTYNEQFF.

As to this clone: At one end, the junction sequence differs from germline, possibly due to a read error. V gene TRBV28 combines with J gene TRBJ2-7; 7 bases are a match to TRBD2. CDR3 length: 13 residues. Germline loops: CDR1 MDHEN, CDR2 SYDVKM. In DNA form, the CDR3 reads TGTGCCAGCAGTGCCGGACTAGTTTACGTGCAGTACTTC. It is translated as CASSAGLVYVQYF.

The rearrangement joins TRBV7-9 to TRBJ2-7, with D possibly matching TRBD1 (6 bases). The germline CDR1 and CDR2 sequences are SEHNR and FQNEAQ (reference sequence). CDR3 length: 18 residues. With 5 bases removed from V and 1 base from J, the gap between germline ends came to 24 bases. CDR3 nucleotides: TGTGCCAGCAGCCCTAGCCCCAGGGGCCCTCAAAAGTCCTACGAGCAGTACTTC. Residues: CASSPSPRGPQKSYEQYF.

V and J are TRBV27 and TRBJ2-1; no clear D gene. The CDR3 totals 12 residues. CDR1 is MNHEY, CDR2 SMNVEV, per germline (reference sequence). V lost 5 bases and J 5 bases, leaving 7 bases between the germline ends. CDR3 loop: CASSPTDNEQFF. The CDR3 DNA reads as TGTGCCAGCAGTCCCACGGACAATGAGCAGTTCTTC.

J is TRBJ2-3 and V is TRBV27; D gene unclear. Germline-derived CDR1 and CDR2 are MNHEY and SMNVEV (reference sequence). This CDR3 is 14 amino acids long. V was pared by 4 bases and J by 0 bases, with 8 bases between. The CDR3 region is CASSWAQSTDTQYF. CDR3 coding DNA: TGTGCCAGCAGTTGGGCGCAAAGCACAGATACGCAGTATTTT.

The chain recombines TRBV7-3 with TRBJ2-7; D remains ambiguous. V lost 5 bases to trimming and J lost 6 bases, with 14 bases between them. The CDR3 is made up of 13 amino acids. Germline CDR1 SGHTA, CDR2 FQGTGA. The CDR3 protein is CASSLGIGSEQYF. CDR3 DNA: TGTGCCAGCAGCCTGGGGATTGGATCCGAGCAGTACTTC.

V is TRBV5-1 and J is TRBJ1-2; D is perhaps TRBD1 (6 bases). The V end lost 5 bases, the J end lost 1 base, and 12 bases lay between the germline ends. The CDR3 has 14 residues. Germline V gene sequence: CDR1 SGHRS, CDR2 YFSETQ. CDR3 amino acids: CASRTGPFNYGYTF. The CDR3 nucleotides are TGCGCCAGCAGAACAGGGCCTTTTAACTATGGCTACACCTTC.

Comments on this clone: The same CDR3 also results from other DNA sequences found in this sample. The chain is built from TRBV9 and TRBJ2-2; D remains unclear. Looked up from germline, CDR1 is SGDLS and CDR2 is YYNGEE. Trimming removed 4 bases from V and 2 bases from J, with 6 bases in between. This CDR3 spans 13 amino acids. CDR3 amino acids: CASSPPNTGELFF. The CDR3 region has the DNA TGTGCCAGCAGCCCCCCAAACACCGGGGAGCTGTTTTTT.

The chain joins TRBV6-1 to TRBJ2-3; 7 bases map to TRBD2. Germline assignment: CDR1 MNHNS and CDR2 SASEGT. The CDR3 consists of 17 residues. V gave up 2 bases and J gave up 1 base; unmatched junction bases: 9. In DNA, the CDR3 is TGTGCCAGCAGTGAAAGGGCGACTAGCTGGGGCACAGATACGCAGTATTTT. Translation gives CASSERATSWGTDTQYF.

The CDR3 nucleotides are TGTGCCAGCAGCTTGTCTGCAGGTTCCTACGAGCAGTACTTC. Amino acid sequence: CASSLSAGSYEQYF. V gene TRBV5-6 combines with J gene TRBJ2-7; D is uncertain. The CDR3 length is 14 residues. Trimming took off 1 base at V and 1 base at J, with 9 bases between the two ends. Germline CDR1 and CDR2: SGHDT and YYEEEE. Supplemented by reference TRBV5-6 and TRBJ2-7, the full variable domain reads DAGVTQSPTHLIKTRGQQVTLRCSPKSGHDTVSWYQQALGQGPQFIFQYYEEEERQRGNFPDRFSGHQFPNYSSELNVNALLLGDSALYLCASSLSAGSYEQYFGPGTRLTVT.